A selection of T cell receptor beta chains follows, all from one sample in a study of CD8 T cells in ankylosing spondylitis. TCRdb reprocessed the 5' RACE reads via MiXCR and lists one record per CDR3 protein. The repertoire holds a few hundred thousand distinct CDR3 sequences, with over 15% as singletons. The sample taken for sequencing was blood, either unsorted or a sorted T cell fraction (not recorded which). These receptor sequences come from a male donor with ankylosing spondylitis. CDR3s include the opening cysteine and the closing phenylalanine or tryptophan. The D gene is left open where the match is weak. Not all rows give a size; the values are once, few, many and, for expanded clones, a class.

CDR3: CSARRDQNTEAFF; DNA: TGCAGTGCTAGGCGCGATCAGAACACTGAAGCTTTCTTT; J: TRBJ1-1; V: TRBV20-1; size: few; D: NA
CDR3: CASSLGGALENTGELFF; DNA: TGTGCCAGCAGTTTAGGGGGTGCGCTCGAGAACACCGGGGAGCTGTTTTTT; J: TRBJ2-2; V: TRBV12-3/TRBV12-4; size: few; D: NA
CDR3: CASSDHTGTPYEQYF; DNA: TGTGCCAGCAGTGACCACACCGGGACACCTTACGAGCAGTACTTC; J: TRBJ2-7; V: TRBV2; size: NA; D: NA
CDR3: CASSQDLVGSQPQHF; DNA: TGTGCCAGCAGCCAAGATCTTGTGGGATCTCAGCCCCAGCATTTT; J: TRBJ1-5; V: TRBV3-1; size: NA; D: NA
CDR3: CASSHRTSGRYEQYF; DNA: TGTGCCAGCAGCCATCGGACTAGCGGACGCTACGAGCAGTACTTC; J: TRBJ2-7; V: TRBV4-2; size: NA; D: TRBD2
CDR3: CASSLGGSTDTQYF; DNA: TGCGCCAGCAGCTTGGGTGGGAGCACAGATACGCAGTATTTT; J: TRBJ2-3; V: TRBV5-1; size: many; D: NA
CDR3: CASSDFRREVSYNEQFF; DNA: TGTGCCAGCAGCGATTTTAGGAGGGAGGTGAGCTACAATGAGCAGTTCTTC; J: TRBJ2-1; V: TRBV5-6; size: NA; D: NA
CDR3: CSANGPGQGARIYGYTF; DNA: TGCAGTGCAAACGGCCCGGGACAGGGGGCGAGAATCTATGGCTACACCTTC; J: TRBJ1-2; V: TRBV20-1; size: few; D: TRBD1
CDR3: CASSRGQAGYGYTF; DNA: TGCGCCAGCAGCCGGGGACAGGCGGGGTATGGCTACACCTTC; J: TRBJ1-2; V: TRBV4-3; size: NA; D: TRBD1
CDR3: CASSPGLGTDTQYF; DNA: TGTGCCAGCTCACCCGGACTAGGTACAGATACGCAGTATTTT; J: TRBJ2-3; V: TRBV18; size: NA; D: TRBD2
CDR3: CASSLASANSYNEQFF; DNA: TGTGCCAGCAGCTTGGCCTCAGCGAACTCCTACAATGAGCAGTTCTTC; J: TRBJ2-1; V: TRBV5-4; size: few; D: NA
CDR3: CSARTQGSAKSIQYF; DNA: TGCAGTGCTAGGACCCAGGGTTCAGCCAAAAGCATTCAGTACTTC; J: TRBJ2-4; V: TRBV20-1; size: NA; D: NA
CDR3: CASRPLLQNYGYTF; DNA: TGCGCCAGCAGACCTCTCCTACAAAACTATGGCTACACCTTC; J: TRBJ1-2; V: TRBV5-1; size: many; D: NA
CDR3: CATSRGTSGFYNEQFF; DNA: TGTGCCACCAGCAGGGGGACTAGCGGGTTCTACAATGAGCAGTTCTTC; J: TRBJ2-1; V: TRBV15; size: few; D: TRBD2
CDR3: CATSRDGTGVVHGYTF; DNA: TGTGCCACCAGCAGAGACGGGACAGGGGTGGTTCATGGCTACACCTTC; J: TRBJ1-2; V: TRBV15; size: NA; D: TRBD1
CDR3: CASSQEWGNEQFF; DNA: TGCGCCAGCAGCCAAGAGTGGGGAAATGAGCAGTTCTTC; J: TRBJ2-1; V: TRBV4-1; size: few; D: NA
CDR3: CASSQVTEGTEAFF; DNA: TGTGCCAGCAGCCAAGTTACAGAGGGCACTGAAGCTTTCTTT; J: TRBJ1-1; V: TRBV3-1; size: NA; D: NA
CDR3: CASSLAGPPQRFF; DNA: TGTGCCAGCAGTTTGGCAGGTCCCCCCCAGAGGTTCTTC; J: TRBJ2-1; V: TRBV12-3/TRBV12-4; size: many; D: NA
CDR3: CASSRRPQGDTQYF; DNA: TGTGCCAGCAGCCGACGTCCCCAGGGAGATACGCAGTATTTT; J: TRBJ2-3; V: TRBV5-6; size: few; D: NA
CDR3: CASSYSAAVNSYNEQFF; DNA: TGTGCCAGCAGTTACTCGGCTGCGGTTAACTCCTACAATGAGCAGTTCTTC; J: TRBJ2-1; V: TRBV6-5; size: few; D: NA
CDR3: CASRRTGAYEQYF; DNA: TGTGCCAGCAGAAGGACAGGGGCCTACGAGCAGTACTTC; J: TRBJ2-7; V: TRBV3-1; size: many; D: TRBD1
CDR3: CASSFWGENTEAFF; DNA: TGCGCCAGCAGCTTCTGGGGTGAGAACACTGAAGCTTTCTTT; J: TRBJ1-1; V: TRBV5-1; size: NA; D: NA
CDR3: CASSLAGGRATGELFF; DNA: TGCGCCAGCAGCTTGGCCGGGGGCAGGGCCACCGGGGAGCTGTTTTTT; J: TRBJ2-2; V: TRBV5-1; size: few; D: NA
CDR3: CASSESVTNEQYF; DNA: TGCGCCAGCAGTGAGTCCGTGACTAACGAGCAGTACTTC; J: TRBJ2-7; V: TRBV10-2; size: NA; D: NA
CDR3: CSAGGTSGRLRETQYF; DNA: TGCAGTGCTGGCGGGACTAGCGGGAGGTTACGAGAGACCCAGTACTTC; J: TRBJ2-5; V: TRBV20-1; size: NA; D: TRBD2